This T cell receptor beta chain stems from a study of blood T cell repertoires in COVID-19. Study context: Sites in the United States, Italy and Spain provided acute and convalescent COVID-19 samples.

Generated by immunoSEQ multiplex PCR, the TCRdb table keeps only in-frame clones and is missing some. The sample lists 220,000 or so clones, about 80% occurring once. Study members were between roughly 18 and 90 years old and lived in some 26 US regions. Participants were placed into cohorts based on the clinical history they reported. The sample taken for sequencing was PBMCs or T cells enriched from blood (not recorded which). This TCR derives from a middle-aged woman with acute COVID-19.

CDR3 region: CASSRLDTGELFF. The DNA for the CDR3 is TGTGCCAGTAGTAGACTAGACACCGGGGAGCTGTTTTTT. This sequence joins TRBV19 and TRBJ2-2, with D perhaps TRBD2 (6 bases). The germline V gene encodes CDR1 LNHDA and CDR2 SQIVND (reference sequence). V lost 4 bases and J lost 3, with 6 bases in between. The CDR3 has 13 residues.